The T cell receptor (beta chain) under discussion was sequenced for a study of T cell responses to AZD1222 COVID-19 vaccine. Notes on this clone: Its antigen is unknown.

Study findings and constraints: Spike was spanned by vaccine-associated CD4 TCRs, which were dominant at 160-218 and 743-854. The donor cohort was predominantly white British with a female majority, and clonal diversity may have been underestimated.

Germline lookup yields CDR1 LGHDT and CDR2 YNNKEL (reference sequence). This CDR3 region has 13 residues. Trimming left V 8 bases short and J 5 bases short, with 15 bases between. TCRdb's copy holds only in-frame clones and misses some; the assay was immunoSEQ multiplex PCR. The sample comprises more than 75,000 clones, roughly nine tenths of which are singletons, and 7.5% rests with the top ten. The clonotype comes from an adult in good health. This material consisted of peripheral blood, taken on day 0 of AZD1222 vaccination. The chain is built from TRBV3-1 (or the pseudogene TRBV3-2) and TRBJ2-5; D might be TRBD2 (6 bases). CDR3 coding DNA: TGTGCCAGCGGAGGGGAACGTAGGGAGACCCAGTACTTC. This sequence encodes CASGGERRETQYF.